The clone carrying this T cell receptor beta chain has ten or more counts. Its cognate antigen is unknown. Using its own MiXCR run on the 5' RACE reads, TCRdb lists one record per CDR3 protein. The data contain around 34,000 distinct CDR3 sequences, 27% of them singletons. Cells sorted as Tregs were CD4+, CD25+ and CD127-/low. Study conclusions and caveats: Tumor memory CD4+ T cell TCR gene usage was found to cluster with blood and lymph node memory CD4+ cells and with lymph node naive CD4+ cells.

The CDR3 covers 13 residues. The germline V and J ends were trimmed by 2 bases and 4 bases, with 9 bases remaining between them. Germline lookup yields CDR1 SGHVS and CDR2 FQNEAQ. The chain combines TRBV7-8 with TRBJ2-7, with D unclear. The sample was tumor-infiltrating Tregs sorted from the breast tumor. This receptor was obtained from a female donor with breast cancer. CDR3: CASSLSTDYEQYF. The CDR3, as DNA: TGTGCCAGCAGCTTATCGACGGATTACGAGCAGTACTTC.